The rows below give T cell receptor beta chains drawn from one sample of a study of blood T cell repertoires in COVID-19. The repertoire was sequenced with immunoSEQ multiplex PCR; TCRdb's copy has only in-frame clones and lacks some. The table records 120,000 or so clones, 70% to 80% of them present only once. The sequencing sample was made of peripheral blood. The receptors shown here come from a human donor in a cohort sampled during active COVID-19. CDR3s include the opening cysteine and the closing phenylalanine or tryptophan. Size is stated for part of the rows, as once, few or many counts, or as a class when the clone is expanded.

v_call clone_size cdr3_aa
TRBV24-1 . CATQTGTGDREQYF
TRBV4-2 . CASSQAGQGAYEQYF
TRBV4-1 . CASSPEQLELAEETQYF
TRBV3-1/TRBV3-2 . CASRTTSGRSNEQYF
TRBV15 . CATSMIGVGAGPPLAKNIQYF
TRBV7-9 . CASSLKGTRRPGDTEAFF
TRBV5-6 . CASSLERVDYGYTF
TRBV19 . CASSTDGENSPLHF
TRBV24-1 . CATSVGPSGYQETQYF
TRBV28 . CASSFGVAGLYEQYF
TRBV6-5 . CASSLVAGGYEQYF
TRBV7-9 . CASSSTGGRRPYEQYF
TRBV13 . CASSLGRGANQPQHF
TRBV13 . CASSTRTSGMHYEQYF
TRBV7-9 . CASSLQGQLNTEAFF
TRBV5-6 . CASTDGLAPFYEQYF
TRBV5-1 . CASSLGQGEDEQYF
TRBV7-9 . CASSPEGWDQPQHF
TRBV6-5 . CATTGTLYGYTF
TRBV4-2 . CASSKSRAEANQPQHF
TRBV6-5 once CASSYSWDSADYGYTF
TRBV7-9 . CASTVTGGEEKLFF
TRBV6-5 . CASSYINTHTGELFF
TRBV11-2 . CASSFPGQAHNEQYF
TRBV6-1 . CASSEERNTEAFF
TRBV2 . CASIGTGKTQETQYF
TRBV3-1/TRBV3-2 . CASSQEIGLAGGFYEQYF
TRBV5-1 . CASSLVSAGLGYTF
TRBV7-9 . CASSPAQRGSYEQYF
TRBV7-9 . CASSLQGHSYEQYF
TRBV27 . CASRRQGGGETQYF
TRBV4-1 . CASSQTETGANGYTF
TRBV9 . CASSVGQGDGYTF
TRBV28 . CASSPPGAPYEQYF
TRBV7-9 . CASSPGGSGGPPLSYEQYF
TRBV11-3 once CASSPPGRVYEQYF
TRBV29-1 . CSVSPQGYEQYF
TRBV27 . CASSNLGTGANYTF
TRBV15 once CATSRGAGNQPQHF
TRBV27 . CASSFGQPNEKLFF
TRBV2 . CASSQDRAGLAGDNEQFF
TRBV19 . CASSISGDRVVEQYF
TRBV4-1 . CASSQGGTKHYGYTF
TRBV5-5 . CASSLIAGVNIQYF
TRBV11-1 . CASSLGGMDSLYEQYF
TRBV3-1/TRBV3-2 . CASSQAGLAGAHEQYF
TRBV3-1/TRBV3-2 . CASSPSGENIQYF
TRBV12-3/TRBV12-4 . CASRMGLYEQYF
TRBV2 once CASSEAPGQGSGYTF
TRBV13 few CASSLRKAVGNQPQHF
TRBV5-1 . CASRQVVNTEAFF